This TCR beta chain derives from a study of CD8+ T cells in alopecia areata. Study overall: Tofacitinib was taken orally by treated patients, and the dose was 5 to 10 mg twice daily. Among treated patients, severity was scored by affected scalp area percentage. Study-wide results and limits: Higher clonality than in normal scalp was seen in lesional scalp, especially alopecia totalis/universalis.

Treatment noted: oral pan-JAK inhibitor, 5-10 mg twice daily. PBMCs provided sorted CD4+ and CD8+ T cells. RNA was extracted and reverse transcribed into cDNA as the sequencing template. Data came from immunoSEQ multiplex PCR; TCRdb stores just in-frame clones and leaves some out. Altogether 150,000 or so clones are present, roughly 63% being singletons, with the ten largest covering 16%. Note on this clone: No antigen is known for it.

The sequence came from a human donor with alopecia areata. This sample comprised CD4+ T cells sorted from blood, obtained between weeks 55 and 65, from a patient treated with tofacitinib.

The CDR3 sequence: CSVPPRAGRNYGYTF. DNA for the CDR3: TGCAGCGTCCCCCCCCGGGCAGGCCGAAACTATGGCTACACCTTC. The chain carries TRBV29-1 and TRBJ1-2; D is undetermined. The germline V gene has CDR1 SQVTM and CDR2 ANQGSEA. The CDR3 extends over 15 amino acids. Trimming stripped 6 bases from V and 2 bases from J, with 19 bases between.